The 6 T cell receptor beta chains given below trace back to one sample, sequenced in a study of blood T cell repertoires in COVID-19. Repertoires were generated with immunoSEQ multiplex PCR, while TCRdb's copy carries only in-frame clones and drops some. The table shows around 300,000 clones, with roughly 90% occurring only once. The material sequenced was PBMCs or T cells enriched from blood (not recorded which). The origin of the receptors is a woman between 40 and 55 years old who had recovered from COVID-19.

V and J are TRBV2 and TRBJ1-2; D gene unclear. The germline gives CDR1 SNHLY, CDR2 FYNNEI. The CDR3 runs 14 residues. V was shortened by 2 bases and J by 2 bases, with 9 bases between the two germline ends. The CDR3 DNA reads TGTGCCAGCAGTGAACAGGCGACGAACTATGGCTACACCTTC. This translates into CASSEQATNYGYTF.

The chain links TRBV27 to TRBJ1-5, with D perhaps matching TRBD1 (5 bases). CDR3 length equals 17 residues. Trimming left V 5 bases short and J 6 bases short, with 23 bases between. Germline-derived CDR1 and CDR2 are MNHEY and SMNVEV (reference sequence). In nucleotides, the CDR3 is TGTGCCAGCAGTCCATATTCTCAGGGAGGGCTGGGTCAGCCCCAGCATTTT. Translating gives CASSPYSQGGLGQPQHF.

The gene calls are TRBV29-1 and TRBJ2-3; 7 nucleotides match TRBD1. This CDR3 has 14 amino acids. J lost 7 bases, V lost 4 bases, and 11 bases had no gene match. Germline loops: CDR1 SQVTM, CDR2 ANQGSEA. The CDR3 sequence is CSVVRTGVTYTQYF. The CDR3 nucleotides read TGCAGCGTTGTAAGAACAGGGGTTACATATACGCAGTATTTT.

The V and J genes are TRBV7-8 and TRBJ2-3, with 8 bases aligning to TRBD2. J gave up 3 bases and V 1 base, and 6 bases lay outside the gene matches. The germline gives CDR1 SGHVS, CDR2 FQNEAQ. The CDR3 is 16 amino acids. CDR3 in amino acids: CASSLGGAGATDTQYF. As DNA, the CDR3 is TGTGCCAGCAGCTTAGGAGGAGCGGGGGCGACAGATACGCAGTATTTT.

This clone was seen repeatedly, ten times or more. The J gene is TRBJ1-5, the V gene TRBV19; possible D gene TRBD1, 5 bases. The CDR3 contains 16 residues. In germline, CDR1 is LNHDA, CDR2 SQIVND (reference sequence). V was clipped by 6 bases and J by 3 bases, with 18 bases between them. This CDR3 is CASSPPAGGINQPQHF. CDR3 in DNA: TGTGCCAGTAGCCCACCGGCGGGGGGAATCAATCAGCCCCAGCATTTT.

The rearrangement joins TRBV6-5 to TRBJ2-6; tentative D call: TRBD1 (6 bases). Trimming took 6 bases from V and 3 from J, leaving 12 bases between them. CDR1 is MNHEY, CDR2 SVGAGI, per germline. The CDR3 runs 15 residues. The CDR3 loop is CASRYDRLGANVLTF. CDR3 bases: TGTGCCAGCAGATACGACAGGCTTGGGGCCAACGTCCTGACTTTC.